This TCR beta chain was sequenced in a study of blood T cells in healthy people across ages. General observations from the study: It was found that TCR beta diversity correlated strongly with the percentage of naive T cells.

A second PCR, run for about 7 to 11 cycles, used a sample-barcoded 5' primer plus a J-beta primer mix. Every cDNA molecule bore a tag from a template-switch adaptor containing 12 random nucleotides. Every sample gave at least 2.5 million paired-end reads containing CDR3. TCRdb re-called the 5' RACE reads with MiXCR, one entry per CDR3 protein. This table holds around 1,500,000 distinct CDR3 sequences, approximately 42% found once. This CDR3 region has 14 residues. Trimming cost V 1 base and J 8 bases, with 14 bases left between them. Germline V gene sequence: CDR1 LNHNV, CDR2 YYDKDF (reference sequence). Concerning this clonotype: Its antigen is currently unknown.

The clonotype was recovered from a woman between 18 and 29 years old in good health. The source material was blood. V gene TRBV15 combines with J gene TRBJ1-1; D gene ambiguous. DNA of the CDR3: TGTGCCACCAGCAGAGCGCAGCTAGGTATCGAAGCTTTCTTT. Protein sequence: CATSRAQLGIEAFF.